This TCR beta chain was captured by sequencing in a study of OX40 agonist ivuxolimab in advanced cancers. Libraries were prepared by immunoSEQ multiplex PCR; TCRdb keeps only in-frame clonotypes and omits some of them. The sample consists of almost 45,000 clones, 88% of them appearing once. This CDR3 has 15 amino acids. V was shortened by 3 bases and J by 3 bases, with 14 bases between the two germline ends. The germline gives CDR1 MNHNS, CDR2 SASEGT. The clonotype comes from an adult with an advanced solid tumor such as melanoma, head and neck, liver or kidney cancer. The chain has TRBV6-1 and TRBJ1-2; a weak D match, TRBD1 (5 bases). Source: CD4+ or CD8+ T cells sorted from blood, taken in a trial of the OX40 agonist ivuxolimab. CDR3 nucleotide sequence: TGTGCCAGCAGTGAGGGGCAGAATTTGGACTATGGCTACACCTTC. As protein: CASSEGQNLDYGYTF.